Below, 5 T cell receptor beta chains from the same sample are listed, as sequenced in a study of blood T cell repertoires in COVID-19. This table comes from immunoSEQ multiplex PCR, and its TCRdb copy is limited to in-frame clones, with some not included. Of over 100,000 clones listed, approximately 90% are singletons. Source material: peripheral blood. Receptor source: a man aged 50 to 60 with acute or convalescent COVID-19.

In DNA, the CDR3 is TGCGCCAGCAGCCTGGCGCCCTCGGGTCAGCCCCAGCATTTT. Its protein is CASSLAPSGQPQHF. J is TRBJ1-5 and V is TRBV5-1; D gene uncertain. The CDR3 extends over 14 amino acids. Germline V gives CDR1 SGHRS, CDR2 YFSETQ. V lost 4 bases and J 6 bases, leaving 14 bases between the germline ends.

The chain links TRBV5-1 to TRBJ1-4, with 7 positions matching TRBD1. The ends lost 4 bases at V and 0 bases at J; junction bases unmatched: 3. The germline V gene has CDR1 SGHRS and CDR2 YFSETQ. This CDR3 spans 15 amino acids. Here the CDR3 reads CASSEQGTTNEKLFF. The CDR3 DNA follows: TGCGCCAGCAGCGAACAGGGGACAACTAATGAAAAACTGTTTTTT.

The chain uses TRBV6-6 and TRBJ1-2; D might be TRBD1 (6 bases). Germline V gene data show CDR1 as MNHNY and CDR2 as SVGAGI (reference sequence). V was shortened by 5 bases and J by 8 bases, with 9 bases between the two germline ends. This CDR3 region has 11 residues. CDR3 sequence: CASSTGSGYTF. The CDR3 region has the DNA TGTGCCAGCAGTACAGGGTCCGGCTACACCTTC.

CDR3: CASSLQFFDTEAFF. CDR3 sequence (DNA): TGTGCCAGCAGCCTACAGTTTTTCGACACTGAAGCTTTCTTT. The gene calls are TRBV2 and TRBJ1-1; D remains unclear. From germline, CDR1 is SNHLY and CDR2 FYNNEI. CDR3 length: 14 residues. With 6 bases removed from V and 3 bases from J, the gap between germline ends came to 14 bases.

The J gene is TRBJ2-1, the V gene TRBV5-1, with D possibly matching TRBD2 (6 bases). There are 15 residues in the CDR3. Deletions cut 0 bases from V and 4 bases from J, with 11 bases between. Germline V gives CDR1 SGHRS, CDR2 YFSETQ. CDR3 in amino acids: CASSLEEGSYNEQFF. The CDR3 region has the DNA TGCGCCAGCAGCTTGGAGGAGGGGAGTTACAATGAGCAGTTCTTC.